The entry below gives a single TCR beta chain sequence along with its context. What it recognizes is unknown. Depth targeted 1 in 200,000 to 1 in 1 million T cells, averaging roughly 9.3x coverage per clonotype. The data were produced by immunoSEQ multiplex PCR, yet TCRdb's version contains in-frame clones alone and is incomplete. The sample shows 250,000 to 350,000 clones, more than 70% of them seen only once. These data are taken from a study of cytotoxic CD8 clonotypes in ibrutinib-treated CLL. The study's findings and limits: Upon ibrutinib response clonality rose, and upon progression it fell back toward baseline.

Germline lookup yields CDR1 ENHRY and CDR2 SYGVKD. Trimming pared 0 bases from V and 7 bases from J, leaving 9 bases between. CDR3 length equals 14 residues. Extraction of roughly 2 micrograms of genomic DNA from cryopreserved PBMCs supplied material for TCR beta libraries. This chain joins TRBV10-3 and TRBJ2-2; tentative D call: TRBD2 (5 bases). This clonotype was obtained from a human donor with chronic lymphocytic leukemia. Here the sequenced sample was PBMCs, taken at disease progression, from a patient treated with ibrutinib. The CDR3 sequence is CAISESEVGGELFF. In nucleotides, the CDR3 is TGTGCCATCAGTGAGTCGGAGGTTGGCGGGGAGCTGTTTTTT.